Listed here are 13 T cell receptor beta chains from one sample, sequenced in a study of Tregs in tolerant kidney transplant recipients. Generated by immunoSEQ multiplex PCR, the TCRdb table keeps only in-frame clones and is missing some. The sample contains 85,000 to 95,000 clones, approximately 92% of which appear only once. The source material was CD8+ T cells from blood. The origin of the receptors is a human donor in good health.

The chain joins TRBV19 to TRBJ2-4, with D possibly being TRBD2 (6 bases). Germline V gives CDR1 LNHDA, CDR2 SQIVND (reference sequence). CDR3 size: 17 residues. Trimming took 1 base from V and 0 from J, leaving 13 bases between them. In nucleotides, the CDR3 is TGTGCCAGTAGTATAGCCCGGGGGAATTTAGCCAAAAACATTCAGTACTTC. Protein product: CASSIARGNLAKNIQYF.

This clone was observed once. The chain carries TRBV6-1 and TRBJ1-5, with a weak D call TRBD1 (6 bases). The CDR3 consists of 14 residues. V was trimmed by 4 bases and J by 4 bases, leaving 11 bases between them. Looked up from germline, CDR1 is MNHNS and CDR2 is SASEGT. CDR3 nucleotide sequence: TGTGCCAGCAGTGTTACACAGGGTAATCAGCCCCAGCATTTT. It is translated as CASSVTQGNQPQHF.

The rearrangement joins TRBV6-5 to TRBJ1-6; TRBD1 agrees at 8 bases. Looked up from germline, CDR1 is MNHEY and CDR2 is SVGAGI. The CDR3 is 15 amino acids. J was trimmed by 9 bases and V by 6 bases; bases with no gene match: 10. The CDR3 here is CASSPQDRDPSPLHF. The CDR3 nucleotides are TGTGCCAGCAGCCCTCAGGACAGGGACCCTTCACCCCTCCACTTT.

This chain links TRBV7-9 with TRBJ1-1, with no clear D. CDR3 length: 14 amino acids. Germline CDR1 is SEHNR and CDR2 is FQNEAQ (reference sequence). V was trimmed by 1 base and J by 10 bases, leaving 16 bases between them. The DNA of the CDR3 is TGTGCCAGCAGCTTAGATTTGTCTCCCTGGAGAGCTTTCTTT. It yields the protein CASSLDLSPWRAFF.

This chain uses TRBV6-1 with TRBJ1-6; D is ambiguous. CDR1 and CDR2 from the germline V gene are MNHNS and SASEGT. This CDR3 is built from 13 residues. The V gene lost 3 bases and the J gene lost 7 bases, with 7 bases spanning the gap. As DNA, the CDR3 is TGTGCCAGCAGTGAGGCAGAGAATTCACCCCTCCACTTT. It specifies CASSEAENSPLHF.

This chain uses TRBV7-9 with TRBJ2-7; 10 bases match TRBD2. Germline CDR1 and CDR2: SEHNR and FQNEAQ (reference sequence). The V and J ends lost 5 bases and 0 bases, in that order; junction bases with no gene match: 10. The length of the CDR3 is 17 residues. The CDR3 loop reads CASSPELAGDLSYEQYF. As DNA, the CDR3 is TGTGCCAGCAGCCCTGAGCTAGCGGGAGACCTCTCCTACGAGCAGTACTTC.

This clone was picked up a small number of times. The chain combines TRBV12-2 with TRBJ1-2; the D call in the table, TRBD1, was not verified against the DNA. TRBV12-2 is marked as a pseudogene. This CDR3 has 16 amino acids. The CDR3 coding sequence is TGTGCAAGTCGCTTAGCGAGGGACAGGAGCAACTATGGCTACACCTTC. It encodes CASRLARDRSNYGYTF.

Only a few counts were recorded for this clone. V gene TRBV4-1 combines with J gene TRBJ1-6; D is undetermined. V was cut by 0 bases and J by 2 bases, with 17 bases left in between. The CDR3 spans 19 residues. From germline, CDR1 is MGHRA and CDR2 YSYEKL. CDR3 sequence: CASSQEDTVGQTYNSPLHF. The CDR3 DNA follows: TGCGCCAGCAGCCAAGAGGATACAGTTGGGCAGACCTATAATTCACCCCTCCACTTT.

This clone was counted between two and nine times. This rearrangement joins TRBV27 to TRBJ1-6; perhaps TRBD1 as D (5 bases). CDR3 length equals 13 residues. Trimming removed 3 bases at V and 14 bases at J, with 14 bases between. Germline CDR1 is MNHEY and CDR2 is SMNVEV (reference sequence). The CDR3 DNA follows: TGTGCCAGCAGTTTTACAGGACCCCCTTCCCTCCACTTT. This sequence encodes CASSFTGPPSLHF.

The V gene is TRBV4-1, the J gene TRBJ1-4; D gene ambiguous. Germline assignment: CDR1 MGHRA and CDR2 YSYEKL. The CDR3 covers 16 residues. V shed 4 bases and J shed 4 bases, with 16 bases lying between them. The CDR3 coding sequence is TGCGCCAGCAGCCCTATAACACGGCCGGGTAATGAAAAACTGTTTTTT. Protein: CASSPITRPGNEKLFF.

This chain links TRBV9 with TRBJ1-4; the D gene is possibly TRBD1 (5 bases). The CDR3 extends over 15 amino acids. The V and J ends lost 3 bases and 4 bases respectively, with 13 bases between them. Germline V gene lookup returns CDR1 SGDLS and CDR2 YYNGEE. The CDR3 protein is CASSAGDGGNEKLFF. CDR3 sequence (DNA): TGTGCCAGCAGCGCGGGGGACGGGGGTAATGAAAAACTGTTTTTT.

The CDR3 sequence is CASRQEQGADTEAFF. Here the CDR3 DNA reads TGTGCCAGCAGACAGGAACAGGGGGCCGACACTGAAGCTTTCTTT. The chain links TRBV6-1 to TRBJ1-1; 9 bases match TRBD1. CDR1 and CDR2 from the germline V gene are MNHNS and SASEGT. The trim removed 6 bases at V and 3 bases at J, leaving 8 bases unmatched. This CDR3 is 15 amino acids long.

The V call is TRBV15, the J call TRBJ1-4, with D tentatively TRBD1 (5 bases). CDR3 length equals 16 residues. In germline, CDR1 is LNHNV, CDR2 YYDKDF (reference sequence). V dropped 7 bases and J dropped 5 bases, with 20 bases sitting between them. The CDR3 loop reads CATTRAGTDRNEKLFF. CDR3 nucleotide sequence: TGTGCCACCACGAGGGCAGGGACGGATAGAAATGAAAAACTGTTTTTT.